The sequence of this T cell receptor (beta chain) was determined in a study of CD8+ T cells in alopecia areata. Across the whole study: Twice a day, 5 to 10 mg of oral tofacitinib was administered to treated patients.

cDNA reverse transcribed from extracted RNA served as the sequencing template. Some clones are missing from TCRdb's copy, which holds only in-frame ones; the method was immunoSEQ multiplex PCR. The sample consists of over 200,000 clones, 50% to 70% of them appearing once. This clone was observed a few times. Punch biopsies of lesional scalp, plus peripheral blood, were taken from alopecia areata patients. Trimming removed 1 base at V and 2 bases at J, with 8 bases between. Germline V gene data show CDR1 as SGHVS and CDR2 as FNYEAQ. This CDR3 has 14 amino acids. This rearrangement joins TRBV7-6 to TRBJ2-5; D not resolved. Source: CD4+ T cells sorted from blood, taken at week 0. The clonotype comes from a human donor with alopecia areata. CDR3: CASSLGPFQETQYF. The CDR3 bases are TGTGCCAGCAGCTTAGGACCATTTCAAGAGACCCAGTACTTC.